This TCR beta chain was identified during a study of cytomegalovirus exposure and HLA in healthy donors. Both 60 Vbeta primers and 13 Jbeta primers went into the PCR. The repertoire was sequenced with immunoSEQ multiplex PCR; TCRdb's copy has only in-frame clones and lacks some. The sample contains 90,000 to 150,000 clones, around three quarters of which appear only once. CDR3 length: 16 amino acids. Trimming at V came to 4 bases and at J to 2 bases, leaving 4 bases not matched to a gene. The germline gives CDR1 SGHRS, CDR2 YFSETQ. This receptor was identified in a man aged 18 to 30 in good health and CMV-seropositive. The chain carries TRBV5-1 and TRBJ2-1; 12 bases line up with TRBD2. Material for sequencing was PBMCs. Here the CDR3 reads CASSPLAGGTYNEQFF. CDR3 DNA sequence: TGCGCCAGCAGCCCCCTAGCGGGAGGGACCTACAATGAGCAGTTCTTC.